This T cell receptor (beta chain) originates from a study of blood T cell repertoires in COVID-19. Study information: Specimens from acute and convalescent COVID-19 originated in the United States, Italy and Spain.

Germline V gene data show CDR1 as MNHEY and CDR2 as SMNVEV (reference sequence). CDR3 length equals 11 residues. The ends were cut back, 4 bases at V and 8 bases at J, with 6 bases in the middle. The data were produced by immunoSEQ multiplex PCR, yet TCRdb's version contains in-frame clones alone and is incomplete. The top ten clones hold more than 0.25% of a sample with just over 650,000 clones, 80% to 90% of them seen once. The specimen sequenced was peripheral blood. The TCR comes from a woman under 30 with acute or convalescent COVID-19. The chain is built from TRBV27 and TRBJ2-1; TRBD2 might be the D (6 bases). CDR3: CASSSSDEQFF. DNA of the CDR3: TGTGCCAGCAGTTCTAGCGATGAGCAGTTCTTC.